The rows below give T cell receptor beta chains drawn from one sample of a study of CD8 T cells in Susac syndrome. TCRdb processed the immunoSEQ multiplex PCR reads anew with MiXCR; each CDR3 protein has one entry. The repertoire holds 120,000 or so distinct CDR3 sequences, roughly 94% seen once, with 0.28% in the top ten. Sequenced input: CD8+ T cells from PBMCs. The receptor source for this set is a human donor with Susac syndrome. Each CDR3 is given without its conserved first and last residue. The order of the fields is CDR3 length, V gene, CDR3 protein.

>15|TRBV20-1
SARDTPDRGFGTEAF
>12|TRBV27
ASSFARRGYGYT
>11|TRBV18
ASALTPGAGYT
>17|TRBV12-3/TRBV12-4
ASRLTTGENYANTGELF
>11|TRBV12-3/TRBV12-4
ASRTPSEGTQY
>11|TRBV9
ASSVTTAQPQH
>13|TRBV4-1
ASSQGRGLDTEAF
>9|TRBV5-8
ASSDGYGYT
>10|TRBV14
ASSPGQVEAF
>13|TRBV2
ASRLGEAGANVLT
>14|TRBV25-1
ASSEWAGKSDTEAF
>11|TRBV7-3
ASSRVHTDTQY
>13|TRBV6-5
ASRTTAQGANVLT
>13|TRBV6-6
ASSLQDSGANVLT
>10|TRBV7-9
ASSLVEREQF
>13|TRBV11-2
ASSLTRGAQETQY
>20|TRBV5-4
ASSSGPFTGLAGGGGADTQY
>14|TRBV6-1
ASSKRTSGSTDTQY
>13|TRBV11-2
ASSLEANQNYGYT
>11|TRBV29-1
SVEEGTYYGYT
>13|TRBV19
ASSETGTGNTEAF
>12|TRBV3-1
ASSQDRVASPLH
>14|TRBV2
ASSPEGSFIADTQY
>17|TRBV24-1
ATSDRLGTLASGANVLT
>11|TRBV3-1
ASSQGQVDGYT
>17|TRBV4-1
ASSQAASGGRAGANVLT
>11|TRBV29-1
SVDPQTVTEAF
>11|TRBV4-3
ASSQDSESPLH
>12|TRBV12-3/TRBV12-4
ASSTGLSNTEAF
>14|TRBV3-1
ASSQPGGLGTDTQY
>11|TRBV20-1
SAPGTDSYEQY
>10|TRBV29-1
SVVAANTEAF
>13|TRBV9
ASSPSSGEPYEQY
>13|TRBV4-1
ASTGDSPQGETQY
>11|TRBV15
ATSRGEGEKLF
>12|TRBV29-1
SVEFGTISSEQY
>12|TRBV3-1
ASSQDRTFVEAF
>13|TRBV4-1
ASSRGQGGAYEQY
>15|TRBV5-1
ASRGGLAGVLTGELF
>11|TRBV30
AWSEVSYNEQF
>14|TRBV29-1
SVEPFGEGGTYEQY
>11|TRBV12-3/TRBV12-4
ASSPPGGEGYT
>11|TRBV4-1
ASSQPGGGGYT
>13|TRBV5-1
ASSHGVSGANVLT
>14|TRBV15
ATSRRSRSPNQPQH
>10|TRBV7-9
ASSLAGDEQY
>12|TRBV15
ATSFTSGEETQY
>11|TRBV6-5
ASSFGTADGYT
>13|TRBV19
ASSPRDSYNQPQH